This TCR beta chain is drawn from a study of blood T cell repertoires in COVID-19. As for the study in general: PBMCs, B-cell-depleted T cells, or T cells provided the cDNA or gDNA that made up the material.

Original handling: Counts of nucleated cells, estimated from reference gene primer amplification, were obtained. TCRdb keeps only in-frame clones here, not all; method: immunoSEQ multiplex PCR. V and J calls and clone size are given by that table; D and trimming were obtained from the DNA. In the table there are 200,000 to 250,000 clones, about four fifths of which are singletons. Germline V lookup: CDR1 SGHTA, CDR2 FQGNSA. The CDR3 contains 12 residues. Deletions cut 8 bases from V and 2 bases from J, with 10 bases between. V usage is TRBV7-2 and J usage is TRBJ2-7; possible D gene TRBD1, 5 bases. Material: peripheral blood. This receptor was identified in a woman of 80 years or more with acute or convalescent COVID-19. CDR3 amino acids: CASGRQTYEQYF. CDR3 nucleotides: TGTGCCAGCGGCAGACAGACCTACGAGCAGTACTTC.